The text below deals with one T cell receptor beta chain. CDR1 SGHTA and CDR2 FQGTGA come from the germline V gene. The CDR3 is 15 amino acids. V gave up 5 bases and J gave up 6 bases; unmatched junction bases: 6. The table came from immunoSEQ multiplex PCR; TCRdb's copy has only in-frame clones and leaves some out. The table lists 150,000 to 200,000 clones, approximately 83% of them singletons. The source of the sample is a study of blood T cell repertoires in COVID-19. Study background: Sources were T cells, B-cell-depleted T cells, or PBMCs; the material itself was cDNA or gDNA.

Sequenced: peripheral blood. The TCR sequence derives from a human donor with acute or convalescent COVID-19. The donor label of this sample is uncertain. V and J are TRBV7-3 and TRBJ2-2; 10 bases match TRBD1. CDR3 sequence reads: CASSPQGQGPGELFF. The CDR3 DNA sequence: TGTGCCAGCAGCCCCCAGGGACAGGGGCCCGGGGAGCTGTTTTTT.